This T cell receptor (beta chain) originates from a study of technical replicates of blood from a few donors. The ends were cut back, 4 bases at V and 0 bases at J, with 10 bases in the middle. Germline-derived CDR1 and CDR2 are SQVTM and ANQGSEA. The CDR3 has 13 residues. Clones were sequenced by immunoSEQ multiplex PCR, and TCRdb holds only the in-frame ones, with some missing. The data contain 60,000 to 90,000 clones, around 97% of them singletons. This TCR was recovered from a human donor in good health. The sequenced sample consisted of T cells isolated from PBMCs. V and J are TRBV29-1 and TRBJ2-7; D call uncertain. For the CDR3, the DNA is TGCAGCGTTGTCGATCCGAGCTCCTACGAGCAGTACTTC. Translated: CSVVDPSSYEQYF.